This T cell receptor (beta chain) was identified in a study of T cell repertoires in cytomegalovirus infection. This CDR3 is built from 13 residues. Trimming shortened V by 7 bases and J by 3 bases, and 9 bases separated the two germline ends. Germline CDR1 reads MDHEN; CDR2 reads SYDVKM. This clonotype was observed many times. MiXCR, run by TCRdb on the reads, gives a single entry per CDR3 protein. This table holds more than 200,000 distinct CDR3 sequences, 9.1% found once. The rearrangement links TRBV28 to TRBJ2-2; D is unresolved. The TCR was taken from a human donor in good health (CMV status not recorded). Some clones in this sample may be carry-over from other donors' samples. The sequenced material came from PBMCs. The CDR3 protein is CASIQAYTGELFF. CDR3 nucleotides: TGTGCCAGCATACAAGCGTACACCGGGGAGCTGTTTTTT.